This is a list of T cell receptor beta chains from one sample in a study of cytomegalovirus exposure and HLA in healthy donors. Assay: immunoSEQ multiplex PCR; the TCRdb copy retains only in-frame clones and omits some. The listing contains 180,000 or so clones. The sequenced sample consisted of PBMCs. Receptors were obtained from a woman aged 18-29 years in good health and CMV-seropositive. Each CDR3 is given with its conserved first and last residue. The D gene is left open where the match is weak.

j_gene | d_gene | v_gene | CDR3aa | CDR3nt
TRBJ1-1 | TRBD1 | TRBV6-5 | CASRRPGGNTEAFF | TGTGCCAGCAGAAGGCCAGGGGGGAACACTGAAGCTTTCTTT
TRBJ1-3 | . | TRBV10-3 | CAISDLRDTAGNTIYF | TGTGCCATCAGTGACCTCCGGGACACTGCTGGAAACACCATATATTTT
TRBJ2-1 | TRBD1 | TRBV18 | CASSPSPGGMGFDEQFF | TGTGCCAGCTCACCTTCCCCAGGGGGTATGGGGTTCGATGAGCAGTTCTTC
TRBJ2-3 | TRBD2 | TRBV5-1 | CASSLGTSGTDTQYF | TGCGCCAGCAGCTTGGGGACTAGCGGCACAGATACGCAGTATTTT
TRBJ2-4 | . | TRBV6-6 | CASRSRGVDIQYF | TGTGCCAGCAGATCCCGGGGTGTCGACATTCAGTACTTC
TRBJ2-7 | . | TRBV10-2 | CASSGRDWSYEQYF | TGCGCCAGCAGTGGACGGGACTGGTCCTACGAGCAGTACTTC
TRBJ2-1 | TRBD2 | TRBV9 | CASSGGLAGANEQFF | TGTGCCAGCAGCGGCGGACTAGCGGGGGCCAATGAGCAGTTCTTC
TRBJ1-5 | TRBD1 | TRBV29-1 | CSVEDYRGGNQPQHF | TGCAGCGTTGAAGATTACAGGGGGGGTAATCAGCCCCAGCATTTT
TRBJ2-3 | TRBD2 | TRBV7-2 | CASSLWGGESTDTQYF | TGTGCCAGCAGCCTATGGGGGGGGGAGAGCACAGATACGCAGTATTTT
TRBJ2-7 | . | TRBV28 | CASSLYSGGFYEQYF | TGTGCCAGCAGTTTATATTCAGGGGGGTTTTACGAGCAGTACTTC
TRBJ1-6 | TRBD1 | TRBV5-1 | CASSLAGTGATYNSPLHF | TGCGCCAGCAGCTTGGCCGGTACAGGGGCTACCTATAATTCACCCCTCCACTTT
TRBJ2-2 | TRBD1 | TRBV9 | CASSVVPWGQGVRGELFF | TGTGCCAGCAGCGTAGTGCCCTGGGGACAGGGCGTCCGCGGGGAGCTGTTTTTT
TRBJ1-1 | TRBD1 | TRBV29-1 | CSVVRGGQGEAFF | TGCAGCGTTGTCAGAGGGGGCCAGGGTGAAGCTTTCTTT
TRBJ2-1 | TRBD2 | TRBV5-1 | CASSFSGGFNEQFF | TGCGCCAGCAGCTTTAGCGGGGGTTTTAATGAGCAGTTCTTC
TRBJ2-5 | . | TRBV4-1 | CASSQVSGETQYF | TGCGCCAGCAGCCAAGTGTCGGGTGAGACCCAGTACTTC
TRBJ1-2 | . | TRBV7-8 | CASSPARREYGYTF | TGTGCCAGCAGCCCCGCCCGACGGGAATATGGCTACACCTTC
TRBJ1-4 | TRBD1 | TRBV30 | CAWKQGYGEKLFF | TGTGCCTGGAAACAGGGGTACGGCGAAAAACTGTTTTTT
TRBJ2-7 | . | TRBV7-2 | CASSPRGFDYEQYF | TGTGCCAGCAGCCCCAGGGGCTTCGACTACGAGCAGTACTTC
TRBJ2-2 | . | TRBV5-1 | CASSLRQGSTGELFF | TGCGCCAGCAGCTTGAGGCAGGGTAGTACCGGGGAGCTGTTTTTT
TRBJ2-1 | TRBD2 | TRBV11-3 | CASSALAGGYNEQFF | TGTGCCAGCAGCGCCCTAGCGGGAGGATACAATGAGCAGTTCTTC
TRBJ2-5 | TRBD2 | TRBV10-3 | CAISLGLAEETQYF | TGTGCCATCAGCCTCGGACTAGCGGAAGAGACCCAGTACTTC
TRBJ2-1 | . | TRBV5-4 | CASSAVLSYNEQFF | TGTGCCAGCAGCGCGGTCCTCTCCTACAATGAGCAGTTCTTC
TRBJ1-5 | . | TRBV2 | CASSGTRGGNQPQHF | TGTGCCAGCAGTGGTACCAGGGGAGGCAATCAGCCCCAGCATTTT
TRBJ1-2 | TRBD1 | TRBV6-6 | CASSYTGALNYGYTF | TGTGCCAGCAGTTACACAGGGGCCCTTAACTATGGCTACACCTTC
TRBJ1-2 | . | TRBV30 | CAWRGGAGNGYTF | TGTGCCTGGAGGGGGGGGGCAGGGAATGGCTACACCTTC
TRBJ1-2 | TRBD1 | TRBV5-6 | CASRGTVSINYGYTF | TGTGCCAGCCGCGGGACAGTCTCCATTAACTATGGCTACACCTTC
TRBJ2-5 | TRBD2 | TRBV5-4 | CASSPGLAGGAQETQYF | TGTGCCAGCAGCCCCGGACTAGCGGGGGGTGCTCAAGAGACCCAGTACTTC
TRBJ2-7 | . | TRBV14 | CASSQDKQSSYEQYF | TGTGCCAGCAGCCAAGACAAACAGAGCTCCTACGAGCAATACTTC
TRBJ1-5 | TRBD1 | TRBV28 | CASSYRGLNQPQHF | TGTGCCAGCAGTTACAGGGGGCTAAATCAGCCCCAGCATTTT
TRBJ2-2 | . | TRBV7-7 | CASSTGLIAGELFF | TGTGCTAGCAGCACCGGACTAATAGCCGGGGAGCTGTTTTTT
TRBJ2-7 | . | TRBV7-8 | CASSLAEGQRFSREQYF | TGTGCCAGCAGCTTAGCGGAAGGACAGCGATTCTCGCGAGAGCAGTACTTC
TRBJ2-1 | TRBD2 | TRBV10-1 | CASATSGGISEQFF | TGCGCCAGCGCTACGAGCGGGGGAATTAGTGAGCAGTTCTTC
TRBJ2-7 | . | TRBV7-2 | CASSSPIGYEQYF | TGTGCCAGCAGCTCCCCCATCGGCTACGAGCAGTACTTC
TRBJ2-3 | . | TRBV5-1 | CASTSGDTQYF | TGCGCCAGCACCTCAGGGGATACGCAGTATTTT
TRBJ1-1 | . | TRBV5-4 | CASSLRANTEAFF | TGTGCCAGCAGCTTGAGAGCGAACACTGAAGCTTTCTTT
TRBJ1-4 | . | TRBV4-1 | CASSRILITRANEKLFF | TGCGCCAGCAGCCGGATTTTAATTACGAGGGCTAATGAAAAACTGTTTTTT
TRBJ2-5 | TRBD2 | TRBV5-1 | CASSLGARAGEETQYF | TGCGCCAGCAGCTTGGGGGCTAGAGCGGGAGAAGAGACCCAGTACTTC
TRBJ2-7 | TRBD1 | TRBV6-5 | CASSQTGGYEQYF | TGTGCCAGCAGCCAGACAGGGGGGTACGAGCAGTACTTC
TRBJ1-4 | TRBD1 | TRBV19 | CASSRLDRLNEKLFF | TGTGCCAGTAGTAGACTGGACAGGCTCAATGAAAAACTGTTTTTT
TRBJ1-3 | . | TRBV5-6 | CASSLEGYASGNTIYF | TGTGCCAGCAGCTTGGAGGGGTACGCTTCTGGAAACACCATATATTTT
TRBJ1-6 | . | TRBV7-2 | CAINRDSRRNSPLHF | TGTGCAATTAACAGGGATTCTAGGAGGAATTCACCCCTCCACTTT
TRBJ2-3 | . | TRBV4-3 | CASSQGAFSTDTQYF | TGCGCCAGCAGCCAGGGGGCATTTAGCACAGATACGCAGTATTTT
TRBJ2-2 | TRBD2 | TRBV9 | CASSPYSGRAFTGELFF | TGTGCCAGCAGCCCCTATAGCGGGAGGGCCTTCACCGGGGAGCTGTTTTTT
TRBJ1-1 | . | TRBV7-8 | CASSRYRAPMNTEAFF | TGTGCCAGCAGCCGGTACAGGGCTCCCATGAACACTGAAGCTTTCTTT
TRBJ2-1 | TRBD2 | TRBV4-1 | CASRAGALAGVNEQFF | TGCGCCAGCAGGGCAGGGGCGTTAGCGGGGGTCAATGAGCAGTTCTTC
TRBJ1-1 | TRBD1 | TRBV9 | CASSPRDRNPEAFF | TGTGCCAGCAGCCCCCGGGACAGGAATCCTGAAGCTTTCTTT
TRBJ2-1 | . | TRBV6-5 | CASSYLADEQFF | TGTGCCAGCAGTTACTTAGCAGATGAGCAGTTCTTC
TRBJ1-4 | TRBD1 | TRBV4-1 | CASSPRLTESGGGEKLFF | TGCGCCAGCAGCCCGAGACTCACGGAATCAGGGGGAGGTGAAAAACTGTTTTTT
TRBJ2-1 | . | TRBV4-3 | CASSQDSRDAYNEQFF | TGCGCCAGCAGCCAAGACTCGAGGGATGCCTACAATGAGCAGTTCTTC
TRBJ2-2 | . | TRBV12-5 | CASGPGLANTGELFF | TGTGCTAGTGGTCCGGGACTGGCGAACACCGGGGAGCTGTTTTTT
TRBJ1-5 | . | TRBV19 | CASIEGTGFSNQPQHF | TGTGCCAGTATCGAGGGTACTGGCTTTAGCAATCAGCCCCAGCATTTT
TRBJ1-1 | . | TRBV4-2 | CASSPTGTSLVSDTEAFF | TGTGCCAGCAGCCCAACCGGGACATCCCTTGTTAGTGACACTGAAGCTTTCTTT
TRBJ2-2 | TRBD1 | TRBV18 | CASSLGGQVVTGELFF | TGTGCCAGCTCACTCGGAGGACAGGTCGTAACCGGGGAGCTGTTTTTT
TRBJ1-6 | TRBD1 | TRBV10-3 | CAIRQGNSPLHF | TGTGCCATCAGACAGGGGAATTCACCCCTCCACTTT
TRBJ1-2 | . | TRBV5-1 | CASSLVGAGNYGYTF | TGCGCCAGCAGCTTGGTTGGTGCAGGGAACTATGGCTACACCTTC